Presented here are 19 T cell receptor beta chains from one specimen sequenced in a study of human T cells and chemical hapten exposure. TCRdb independently ran MiXCR on the RACE reads; one entry per CDR3 protein. The sample has about 250,000 distinct CDR3 sequences, roughly 7.7% seen once. The time point here: pre-sensitization, week 0. Treatment defined: therapeutic diphenylcyclopropenone sensitization with weekly scalp DPC. The sample here was whole blood, taken in connection with sensitization to the hapten diphenylcyclopropenone (DPC). The receptors come from a man aged 18 to 30 with alopecia areata. Some clones in this sample may be carry-over from other donors' samples.

This clonotype has more than one count but fewer than ten. The chain is built from TRBV20-1 and TRBJ2-1, with D perhaps assigned TRBD1 or TRBD2 (5 bases each). The CDR3 loop spans 16 amino acids. V was pared by 1 base and J by 7 bases, with 20 bases between. CDR1 and CDR2 (germline): DFQATT, SNEGSKA (reference sequence). The CDR3 loop is CSARAFFRGRWNEQFF. CDR3 nucleotide sequence: TGCAGTGCTAGAGCCTTTTTTAGGGGACGTTGGAATGAGCAGTTCTTC.

The chain links TRBV10-2 to TRBJ1-1; a possible D gene is TRBD1 (5 bases). The V end lost 4 bases, the J end lost 3 bases, and 15 bases lay between the germline ends. Germline CDR1 WSHSY, CDR2 SAAADI. The CDR3 sequence is 15 residues long. CDR3 loop: CASSVGGGRDTEAFF. As DNA, the CDR3 is TGCGCCAGCAGTGTGGGGGGAGGACGGGACACTGAAGCTTTCTTT.

This clonotype turned up a few times. V and J are TRBV28 and TRBJ1-6; D gene ambiguous. The CDR3 loop spans 15 amino acids. Per germline, CDR1 MDHEN and CDR2 SYDVKM. Deletions cut 5 bases from V and 4 bases from J, with 12 bases between. The CDR3 here is CASSIPVGYNSPLHF. The CDR3 coding sequence is TGTGCCAGCAGTATACCGGTGGGGTATAATTCACCCCTCCACTTT.

The rearrangement links TRBV7-2 to TRBJ1-2, with 9 bases lining up with TRBD1. The CDR3 has 16 residues. Looked up from germline, CDR1 is SGHTA and CDR2 is FQGNSA. V gave up 1 base and J gave up 6 bases; unmatched junction bases: 9. This CDR3 reads CASSLVGQGKAHGYTF. The CDR3 coding sequence is TGTGCCAGCAGCTTAGTAGGACAGGGGAAGGCTCATGGCTACACCTTC.

This clonotype was seen a handful of times. The J gene is TRBJ1-2, the V gene TRBV20-1, with D possibly TRBD1 on 5 matching bases. CDR3 length: 11 amino acids. From germline, CDR1 is DFQATT and CDR2 SNEGSKA (reference sequence). CDR3 amino acids: CKSRVLNGYTF. CDR3 bases: TGCAAAAGCAGGGTTTTAAATGGCTACACCTTC.

At least ten counts were recorded for this clonotype. V usage is TRBV29-1 and J usage is TRBJ1-1; D gene uncertain. In germline, CDR1 is SQVTM, CDR2 ANQGSEA. Trimming stripped 4 bases from V and 5 bases from J, with 8 bases between. The CDR3 contains 11 residues. The CDR3 coding sequence is TGCAGCGTTGGGGCGCGGACTGAAGCTTTCTTT. Amino acids: CSVGARTEAFF.

This clonotype has only a few counts. This chain uses TRBV29-1 with TRBJ1-2; tentatively, D is TRBD1 (6 bases). V shed 4 bases and J shed 4 bases, with 10 bases lying between them. CDR1 is SQVTM and CDR2 is ANQGSEA in the germline V gene. This CDR3 comprises 12 residues. The CDR3 sequence is CSVVRDTYGYTF. DNA for the CDR3: TGCAGCGTTGTTCGGGACACCTATGGCTACACCTTC.

In its sample, this clonotype was seen many times. J is TRBJ2-3 and V is TRBV7-2; 8 positions match TRBD2. The trim removed 0 bases at V and 14 bases at J, leaving 16 bases unmatched. Per the germline V gene, CDR1 is SGHTA and CDR2 is FQGNSA. This CDR3 region has 16 residues. The CDR3 DNA sequence: TGTGCCAGCAGCTTAGCGCGGGGGGTCGGAGCGGGCCTTTGGTATTTT. This codes for CASSLARGVGAGLWYF. The full variable domain, its missing parts supplied by reference TRBV7-2 and TRBJ2-3, is GAGVSQSPSNKVTEKGKDVELRCDPISGHTALYWYRQSLGQGLEFLIYFQGNSAPDKSGLPSDRFSAERTGGSVSTLTIQRTQQEDSAVYLCASSLARGVGAGLWYFGPGTRLTVL.

The table lists this clonotype with a few counts. The rearrangement links TRBV12-3 or TRBV12-4 to TRBJ2-1; TRBD1 agrees at 8 bases. The V and J ends lost 4 bases and 7 bases, in that order; junction bases with no gene match: 9. This CDR3 comprises 15 residues. The CDR3 here is CASSSGQGPENEQFF. CDR3 DNA sequence: TGTGCCAGCAGTTCAGGACAGGGTCCGGAAAATGAGCAGTTCTTC.

This clonotype was recorded at least ten times. V and J are TRBV3-1 and TRBJ2-2, with 11 bases fitting TRBD1. There are 14 residues in the CDR3. CDR1 and CDR2 (germline): LGHDT, YNNKEL (reference sequence). V gave up 6 bases and J gave up 6 bases; unmatched junction bases: 3. The CDR3 DNA sequence: TGTGCCAGCAGGGACAGGGGGCCACCCGGGGAGCTGTTTTTT. Residues: CASRDRGPPGELFF. The entire variable domain, with the rest obtained from reference TRBV3-1 and TRBJ2-2, is as follows: DTAVSQTPKYLVTQMGNDKSIKCEQNLGHDTMYWYKQDSKKFLKIMFSYNNKELIINETVPNRFSPKSPDKAHLNLHINSLELGDSAVYFCASRDRGPPGELFFGEGSRLTVL.

This sequence joins TRBV5-5 and TRBJ2-2; 12 bases line up with TRBD2. Germline lookup yields CDR1 SGHKS and CDR2 YYEKEE (reference sequence). The CDR3 consists of 17 residues. Trimming at V came to 4 bases and at J to 2 bases, leaving 6 bases not matched to a gene. The CDR3 is CASSPSGGVYNTGELFF. The CDR3 region has the DNA TGTGCCAGCAGCCCTAGCGGGGGGGTTTATAACACCGGGGAGCTGTTTTTT.

V is TRBV6-1 and J is TRBJ2-1; D call uncertain. This CDR3 has 13 residues. Germline V CDR1 and CDR2: MNHNS, SASEGT. The germline V and J ends were trimmed by 5 bases and 1 base, with 6 bases remaining between them. The DNA for the CDR3 is TGTGCCAGCAGTACGGTTTCCTACAATGAGCAGTTCTTC. Its protein is CASSTVSYNEQFF.

This clonotype has ten or more counts. The genes are TRBV5-6 and TRBJ1-1; D gene ambiguous. Germline-derived CDR1 and CDR2 are SGHDT and YYEEEE. This CDR3 is 16 amino acids long. Trimming removed 4 bases at V and 1 base at J, with 17 bases between. The CDR3 DNA is TGTGCCAGCAGCCCAATAGGGCGGGCCTGGAACACTGAAGCTTTCTTT. Its translation is CASSPIGRAWNTEAFF. Full variable domain (remainder filled in from reference TRBV5-6 and TRBJ1-1): DAGVTQSPTHLIKTRGQQVTLRCSPKSGHDTVSWYQQALGQGPQFIFQYYEEEERQRGNFPDRFSGHQFPNYSSELNVNALLLGDSALYLCASSPIGRAWNTEAFFGQGTRLTVV.

The V call is TRBV4-3, the J call TRBJ2-3; D not resolved. Germline-derived CDR1 and CDR2 are LGHNA and YSLEER. With 0 bases removed from V and 1 base from J, the gap between germline ends came to 14 bases. The CDR3 is 17 residues long. In DNA, the CDR3 is TGCGCCAGCAGCCAAGACCGGGTCCAAGTGGGCACAGATACGCAGTATTTT. Translation gives CASSQDRVQVGTDTQYF.

The chain recombines TRBV7-3 with TRBJ1-1; D uncertain. CDR3 length: 12 amino acids. Germline-derived CDR1 and CDR2 are SGHTA and FQGTGA. Between the trimmed V and J ends, which lost 4 bases and 8 bases, there was a span of 11 bases. CDR3 DNA sequence: TGTGCCAGCAGCTCTTATCTAGGGGAAGCTTTCTTT. As protein: CASSSYLGEAFF.

This clonotype was seen repeatedly, ten times or more. This sequence joins TRBV11-2 and TRBJ1-2; 11 positions match TRBD1. The V gene end was trimmed by 5 bases and the J gene end by 4 bases; junction bases not matched to a gene: 6. Looked up from germline, CDR1 is SGHAT and CDR2 is FQNNGV. The CDR3 spans 15 residues. The CDR3, as DNA: TGTGCCAGCAGCCATTGGACAGGGGGCGTCTATGGCTACACCTTC. It codes for CASSHWTGGVYGYTF. Full variable domain (remainder filled in from reference TRBV11-2 and TRBJ1-2): EAGVAQSPRYKIIEKRQSVAFWCNPISGHATLYWYQQILGQGPKLLIQFQNNGVVDDSQLPKDRFSAERLKGVDSTLKIQPAKLEDSAVYLCASSHWTGGVYGYTFGSGTRLTVV.

V is TRBV12-3 or TRBV12-4 and J is TRBJ2-1; 10 bases align to TRBD2. This CDR3 has 14 amino acids. The ends lost 4 bases at V and 5 bases at J; junction bases unmatched: 2. The CDR3 bases are TGTGCCAGCAGTTCGCTAGCGGGGGACAATGAGCAGTTCTTC. It encodes CASSSLAGDNEQFF.

This clonotype was counted at least ten times. The chain carries TRBV7-2 and TRBJ1-2; D unclear. Germline V gene sequence: CDR1 SGHTA, CDR2 FQGNSA. CDR3 length equals 14 residues. V was clipped by 3 bases and J by 1 base, with 9 bases between them. The CDR3 protein is CASSFRLINYGYTF. CDR3 sequence (DNA): TGTGCCAGCAGCTTCAGACTGATTAACTATGGCTACACCTTC. The whole variable domain, remainder taken from reference TRBV7-2 and TRBJ1-2, is GAGVSQSPSNKVTEKGKDVELRCDPISGHTALYWYRQSLGQGLEFLIYFQGNSAPDKSGLPSDRFSAERTGGSVSTLTIQRTQQEDSAVYLCASSFRLINYGYTFGSGTRLTVV.

This clonotype was seen repeatedly, ten times or more. The chain is built from TRBV6-5 and TRBJ1-1; D possibly corresponds to TRBD1 (6 bases). V gave up 3 bases and J gave up 3 bases, with 8 bases separating them. From germline, CDR1 is MNHEY and CDR2 SVGAGI. The CDR3 is 13 amino acids. CDR3 in DNA: TGTGCCAGCAGTTATAAGGGGGACACTGAAGCTTTCTTT. Translated, it gives CASSYKGDTEAFF.